The 27 T cell receptor beta chains listed next were all sequenced from one sample in a study of T cells in Graves' hyperthyroidism and ophthalmopathy. Amplification targeted TCR beta CDR3 regions from RNA transcripts. Initially, a first-round RT-PCR of the TCR CDR3 employed the HTBI primer set. TCRdb re-called the multiplex PCR reads with MiXCR, one entry per CDR3 protein. This table has about 500,000 distinct CDR3 sequences, approximately 15% appearing once. The sample taken for sequencing was blood. Receptors were obtained from a woman aged 18 to 35 with Graves' hyperthyroidism.

This clonotype has a handful of counts. The chain recombines TRBV6-1 with TRBJ2-1; D may be TRBD1 or TRBD2 (5 bases each). The CDR3 covers 15 residues. The germline V and J ends were trimmed by 6 bases and 4 bases, with 16 bases remaining between them. Germline values: CDR1 MNHNS, CDR2 SASEGT. CDR3 protein: CASRAALGAYNEQFF. The CDR3 DNA follows: TGTGCCAGCAGAGCCGCCCTCGGGGCGTACAATGAGCAGTTCTTC.

This clonotype was counted between two and nine times. V and J are TRBV7-9 and TRBJ2-1; D tentatively fits TRBD1 or TRBD2 (5 bases each). The length of the CDR3 is 15 residues. The germline V gene has CDR1 SEHNR and CDR2 FQNEAQ (reference sequence). V lost 6 bases, J lost 8 bases, and 20 bases lay in between. This chain's CDR3 is CASRAGTVSVDEQFF. CDR3 in DNA: TGTGCCAGCAGAGCCGGGACGGTGAGTGTCGATGAGCAGTTCTTC.

This clonotype occurred many times. CDR3 coding DNA: TGCGCCAGCAGCCAAGGACAGCTACTGTTTTATGGCTACACCTTC. Protein product: CASSQGQLLFYGYTF. The chain uses TRBV5-1 and TRBJ1-2; tentatively, D is TRBD1 (6 bases). The V gene's germline CDR1 is SGHRS and CDR2 YFSETQ. With 4 bases removed from V and 5 bases from J, the gap between germline ends came to 18 bases. The CDR3 length is 15 residues.

This clonotype was counted many times. This rearrangement joins TRBV4-2 to TRBJ2-7; the D is unclear. This CDR3 spans 15 amino acids. Germline V gene data show CDR1 as LGHNA and CDR2 as YNFKEQ. Trimming left V 0 bases short and J 6 bases short, with 15 bases between. DNA of the CDR3: TGTGCCAGCAGCCAAGATTGGGGTATCCTCCTCGAGCAGTACTTC. As protein: CASSQDWGILLEQYF.

In this sample, this clonotype turned up many times. This chain connects TRBV15 to TRBJ2-5; D tentatively fits TRBD1 or TRBD2 (5 bases each). Germline CDR1 is LNHNV and CDR2 is YYDKDF (reference sequence). This CDR3 is 15 amino acids long. V dropped 3 bases and J dropped 2 bases, with 13 bases sitting between them. The CDR3: CATSREGEKQETQYF. The CDR3 bases are TGTGCCACCAGCAGGGAAGGGGAGAAACAAGAGACCCAGTACTTC.

The rearrangement uses TRBV6-2 or TRBV6-3 and TRBJ2-1; D remains ambiguous. With 0 bases removed from V and 2 bases from J, the gap between germline ends came to 11 bases. The germline CDR1 and CDR2 sequences are MNHEY and SVGEGT. The CDR3 is 16 amino acids. CDR3 in DNA: TGTGCCAGCAGTTACTCGATGGGTCTACCCTACAATGAGCAGTTCTTC. Translating gives CASSYSMGLPYNEQFF.

This clonotype came up many times. V is TRBV12-3 or TRBV12-4 and J is TRBJ2-1; maybe TRBD1 (6 bases). The CDR3 sequence is 14 residues long. The V gene lost 5 bases and the J gene lost 0 bases, with 8 bases spanning the gap. CDR3 region: CASSDRISYNEQFF. For the CDR3, the DNA is TGTGCCAGCAGTGACAGGATCTCCTACAATGAGCAGTTCTTC.

Comment on this clonotype: Relative to the germline gene, one junction end is altered; a read error may explain this. This chain joins TRBV25-1 and TRBJ1-1, with D maybe TRBD1 (5 bases). CDR1 is MGHDK, CDR2 SYGVNS, per germline. This CDR3 contains 13 residues. Here the CDR3 reads CASSVQAHTEASF. CDR3 DNA: TGTGCCAGCAGTGTACAGGCCCACACTGAAGCTTCCTTT.

This clonotype was detected ten times or more. The J gene is TRBJ1-2, the V gene TRBV28; maybe TRBD1 (5 bases). This CDR3 contains 12 residues. Germline V gives CDR1 MDHEN, CDR2 SYDVKM. V lost 5 bases to trimming and J lost 1 base, with 5 bases between them. CDR3 loop: CASSQGNYGYTF. CDR3 DNA sequence: TGTGCCAGCAGTCAGGGTAACTATGGCTACACCTTC.

This clonotype was recorded at least ten times. The chain joins TRBV30 to TRBJ2-7; tentative D call: TRBD2 (6 bases). The CDR3 covers 13 residues. The V gene's germline CDR1 is GTSNPN and CDR2 SVGIG (reference sequence). V dropped 1 base and J dropped 3 bases, with 10 bases sitting between them. The CDR3: CAWSARLDYEQYF. The CDR3 nucleotides are TGTGCCTGGAGTGCCAGACTAGACTACGAGCAGTACTTC.

This clonotype was picked up many times. The chain carries TRBV6-1 and TRBJ2-5, with D tentatively TRBD1 or TRBD2 (6 bases each). The CDR3 runs to 15 residues. Germline V lookup: CDR1 MNHNS, CDR2 SASEGT. V lost 2 bases, J lost 2 bases, and 12 bases lay in between. The CDR3 coding sequence is TGTGCCAGCAGTGAAATAGGGGGGCAACAAGAGACCCAGTACTTC. Translated, it gives CASSEIGGQQETQYF.

The V and J genes are TRBV2 and TRBJ2-7; the D is unclear. V was cut by 5 bases and J by 2 bases, with 13 bases left in between. Germline V CDR1 and CDR2: SNHLY, FYNNEI. There are 14 residues in the CDR3. This CDR3 is CASSLRLSTYEQYF. In DNA form, the CDR3 reads TGTGCCAGCAGTTTGAGGCTCTCCACCTACGAGCAGTACTTC.

This clonotype came up a few times. The V call is TRBV30, the J call TRBJ1-2; D gene uncertain. Per germline, CDR1 GTSNPN and CDR2 SVGIG (reference sequence). Trimming took off 5 bases at V and 3 bases at J, with 19 bases between the two ends. The CDR3 has 15 amino acids. The CDR3 DNA sequence: TGTGCCTGGCATATGGGTCCAACAAGGCACTATGGCTACACCTTC. Translated, it gives CAWHMGPTRHYGYTF.

V gene TRBV4-1 combines with J gene TRBJ1-4, with no clear D. This CDR3 region has 14 residues. Germline lookup yields CDR1 MGHRA and CDR2 YSYEKL. The germline V and J ends were trimmed by 0 bases and 6 bases, with 8 bases remaining between them. CDR3 amino acids: CASSQEPDYEKLFF. Here the CDR3 DNA reads TGCGCCAGCAGCCAAGAACCAGATTATGAAAAACTGTTTTTT.

This clonotype was observed at least ten times. J is TRBJ2-3 and V is TRBV11-3, with a tentative D call TRBD2 (5 bases). In germline, CDR1 is SGHNT, CDR2 YENEEA. Between the trimmed V and J ends, which lost 1 base and 3 bases, there was a span of 8 bases. The CDR3 consists of 14 residues. The CDR3 spells CASSLVPGTDTQYF. Here the CDR3 DNA reads TGTGCCAGCAGCTTAGTCCCGGGAACAGATACGCAGTATTTT.

This clonotype has at least ten counts. The chain links TRBV7-9 to TRBJ2-2, with D uncertain. CDR1 and CDR2 (germline): SEHNR, FQNEAQ (reference sequence). The CDR3 spans 14 residues. The V end was cut by 4 bases, the J end by 7 bases, with 13 bases between. In DNA form, the CDR3 reads TGTGCCAGCAGCTCCCTCGATGGAGACGGGGAGCTGTTTTTT. Protein product: CASSSLDGDGELFF.

There are many counts of this clonotype. This chain links TRBV10-3 with TRBJ1-1, with D hard to call. Between the trimmed V and J ends, which lost 0 bases and 4 bases, there was a span of 9 bases. The CDR3 totals 14 residues. Germline lookup yields CDR1 ENHRY and CDR2 SYGVKD. CDR3 DNA sequence: TGTGCCATCAGTGAGTCGATAGACGGCACTGAAGCTTTCTTT. This translates into CAISESIDGTEAFF.

This clonotype was observed a handful of times. The chain uses TRBV9 and TRBJ2-1, with 9 bases identical to TRBD2. From germline, CDR1 is SGDLS and CDR2 YYNGEE. The V gene end was trimmed by 4 bases and the J gene end by 2 bases; junction bases not matched to a gene: 4. CDR3 size: 15 residues. The CDR3 region is CASSLGTSPYNEQFF. CDR3 coding DNA: TGTGCCAGCAGCCTCGGGACTAGCCCCTACAATGAGCAGTTCTTC.

V gene TRBV7-2 combines with J gene TRBJ2-7; D perhaps matches TRBD2 (8 bases). Germline CDR1 SGHTA, CDR2 FQGNSA. This CDR3 has 18 amino acids. Deletions cut 3 bases from V and 6 bases from J, with 27 bases between. The CDR3 sequence is CASSLPSGSIKGAFEQYF. CDR3 nucleotide sequence: TGTGCCAGCAGCTTGCCGAGCGGGAGTATAAAGGGGGCTTTCGAGCAGTACTTC.

In its sample, this clonotype was seen a few times. V usage is TRBV9 and J usage is TRBJ1-4; TRBD1 might be the D (5 bases). The CDR3 spans 15 residues. V lost 7 bases to trimming and J lost 4 bases, with 17 bases between them. Germline V gives CDR1 SGDLS, CDR2 YYNGEE. The CDR3 loop reads CASGGGGRVNEKLFF. DNA of the CDR3: TGTGCCAGCGGCGGGGGGGGACGAGTTAATGAAAAACTGTTTTTT. The full variable domain, in which reference TRBV9 and TRBJ1-4 provide the parts outside the CDR3, is DSGVTQTPKHLITATGQRVTLRCSPRSGDLSVYWYQQSLDQGLQFLIQYYNGEERAKGNILERFSAQQFPDLHSELNLSSLELGDSALYFCASGGGGRVNEKLFFGSGTQLSVL.

This clonotype was counted ten times or more. The rearrangement uses TRBV10-3 and TRBJ2-1; TRBD2 aligns across 9 bases. Germline CDR1 and CDR2: ENHRY and SYGVKD. CDR3 length: 14 residues. J was trimmed by 9 bases and V by 0 bases; bases with no gene match: 3. The CDR3 loop is CAISESVSGSEQFF. CDR3 DNA sequence: TGTGCCATCAGTGAGTCGGTTAGCGGGAGTGAGCAGTTCTTC.

This clonotype was seen ten or more times. This chain joins TRBV6-1 and TRBJ2-7; 8 nucleotides align to TRBD1. Germline V gene lookup returns CDR1 MNHNS and CDR2 SASEGT. The CDR3 is 14 amino acids. V dropped 1 base and J dropped 5; count of bases not matched to a gene: 4. The CDR3 coding sequence is TGTGCCAGCAGTGAAGGGGCAGGGGGCGACGAGCAGTACGTC. Its translation is CASSEGAGGDEQYV.

The sample holds many counts of this clonotype. The chain uses TRBV11-3 and TRBJ2-3; the D gene is possibly TRBD1 (5 bases). CDR3 length: 16 amino acids. Germline-derived CDR1 and CDR2 are SGHNT and YENEEA. V lost 1 base to trimming and J lost 7 bases, with 18 bases between them. CDR3 sequence (DNA): TGTGCCAGCAGCTTAGGCCCCCCGGAGTGGGGCCATACGCAGTATTTT. Translated, it gives CASSLGPPEWGHTQYF.

Worth noting for this clonotype: With a much larger clone just one base away, this may be a read error. Since no conserved phenylalanine or tryptophan closes the CDR3, a read error is the likely cause. This chain uses TRBV19 with TRBJ1-1; D gene unclear. V gave up 5 bases and J gave up 0 bases, with 10 bases separating them. Germline CDR1 LNHDA, CDR2 SQIVND (reference sequence). The CDR3 has 14 amino acids. The CDR3 DNA reads TGTGCCAGTAGTCCCGCCTGGGTGAACACTGAAGCTTTCTCT. Translating it yields CASSPAWVNTEAFS.

In this sample, this clonotype turned up many times. The V gene is TRBV12-3 or TRBV12-4, the J gene TRBJ1-2; D gene unclear. The CDR3 loop spans 11 amino acids. V was cut by 7 bases and J by 7 bases, with 10 bases left in between. The chain's CDR3 is CASTPLSGYTF. The CDR3 nucleotides read TGTGCCAGCACCCCGCTAAGTGGCTACACCTTC.

At least ten counts were recorded for this clonotype. The V gene is TRBV12-3 or TRBV12-4, the J gene TRBJ1-2, with 7 bases aligning to TRBD1. The CDR3 spans 13 residues. The trim removed 4 bases at V and 3 bases at J, leaving 2 bases unmatched. The DNA for the CDR3 is TGTGCCAGCAGTTATGGGACAGACTATGGCTACACCTTC. Translated, it gives CASSYGTDYGYTF.

As DNA, the CDR3 is TGTGCCAGTAGTATCCATACCGGGACCAGGGTGGCGGAGCTGTTTTTT. Translating it yields CASSIHTGTRVAELFF. V usage is TRBV19 and J usage is TRBJ2-2; D could derive from TRBD1 or TRBD2 (5 bases each). The germline CDR1 and CDR2 sequences are LNHDA and SQIVND (reference sequence). Trimming stripped 3 bases from V and 10 bases from J, with 21 bases between. The CDR3 extends over 16 amino acids.